These 28 T cell receptor beta chains were sequenced from one sample in a study of T cells in women clearing cervical HPV infection. Data came from immunoSEQ multiplex PCR; TCRdb stores just in-frame clones and leaves some out. The table lists 40,000 or so clones. Sequenced input: blood buffy coat. These receptors were collected from a woman between 18 and 69 years old with a cervical HPV16 infection that either progressed to CIN3+ or cleared (not recorded which).

Concerning this clone itself: The read ends 3 residues early relative to the CDR3; the germline J gene fills the gap. The genes are TRBV28 and TRBJ1-2; D unclear. Germline lookup yields CDR1 MDHEN and CDR2 SYDVKM. The CDR3 covers 12 residues. Deletions cut 2 bases from V and 3 bases from J, with 4 bases between. The CDR3 region is CASSLPYYGYTF. The sequenced CDR3 bases are TGTGCCAGCAGTTTACCTTACTATGGC.

The chain's CDR3 is CASSPTGYGSPLFF. The sequenced CDR3 bases are TGTGCCAGCAGCCCGACAGGGTATGGTTCACCG. The rearrangement joins TRBV7-3 to TRBJ2-2, with 7 bases that match TRBD1. Read sequence stops 3 residues before the CDR3 end, and the germline J gene provides the missing end. The CDR3 has 14 amino acids. Germline loops: CDR1 SGHTA, CDR2 FQGTGA.

For this clone: The read ends 3 residues before the CDR3 terminus; that terminus is restored from the germline J gene. V gene TRBV18 combines with J gene TRBJ2-1; 10 bases line up with TRBD2. The V gene end was trimmed by 0 bases and the J gene end by 2 bases; junction bases not matched to a gene: 7. CDR3 length: 18 amino acids. From germline, CDR1 is KGHSH and CDR2 LQKENI. CDR3 DNA (partial): TGTGCCAGCTCACCACCCACGTGGACTAGCGGAGCCTACAATGAG. It codes for CASSPPTWTSGAYNE. The whole CDR3 region reads CASSPPTWTSGAYNEQFF.

Note on this clone: The CDR3 end falls 3 residues outside the read, so it is completed with the germline J gene. This chain connects TRBV7-3 to TRBJ1-2, with unresolved D. In germline, CDR1 is SGHTA, CDR2 FQGTGA. This CDR3 comprises 13 residues. CDR3 DNA (partial): TGTGCCAGCAGCTTAATCCCGTCCTACGAC. This encodes CASSLIPSYD. The entire CDR3 reads CASSLIPSYDYTF.

The CDR3 here is CASKAERVVETQYF. Incomplete CDR3 DNA: TGTGCCAGCAAGGCTGAAAGGGTAGTAGAGACG. The chain recombines TRBV2 with TRBJ2-3; D ambiguous. The CDR3 end is not reached by the read, which stops 3 residues before it; the germline J gene fills it in. From germline, CDR1 is SNHLY and CDR2 FYNNEI. This CDR3 comprises 14 residues.

As regards this clone: The read is 3 residues too short to cover the CDR3 end, so that end is filled in from the germline J gene. The chain has TRBV5-1 and TRBJ2-5; the match to TRBD2 covers 13 bases. J lost 2 bases, V lost 2 bases, and 3 bases had no gene match. CDR3 size: 16 residues. Germline CDR1 reads SGHRS; CDR2 reads YFSETQ. CDR3 sequence reads: CASSLGLAGEQETQYF. The CDR3 DNA, read in part, is TGCGCCAGCAGCTTAGGACTAGCGGGAGAACAAGAGACC.

Notes on this clone: Sequencing ends 3 residues short of the CDR3 end; the germline J gene provides the rest. The genes are TRBV7-6 and TRBJ2-7; possible D gene TRBD1, 6 bases. V lost 1 base, J lost 4 bases, and 14 bases lay in between. Looked up from germline, CDR1 is SGHVS and CDR2 is FNYEAQ. CDR3 length equals 15 residues. The DNA read from the CDR3 is TGTGCCAGCAGCTTAGGAGGACAGAACTCTTACGAG. Translating it yields CASSLGGQNSYE. The CDR3 in full is CASSLGGQNSYEQYF.

On this clone itself: The read stops 3 residues short of the end of the CDR3; the missing end is completed from the germline J gene. The chain uses TRBV10-3 and TRBJ1-5; 7 positions match TRBD1. Unmatched junction bases numbered 3, after V lost 6 bases and J lost 1 base. CDR1 is ENHRY and CDR2 is SYGVKD in the germline V gene. There are 14 residues in the CDR3. CDR3 bases read: TGTGCCATCAGCGACAGGGCGAGCAATCAGCCC. Translating it yields CAISDRASNQP. The entire CDR3 protein is CAISDRASNQPQHF.

Concerning this clone: The CDR3 end lies 3 residues beyond the end of the read and is filled in from the germline J gene. V gene TRBV4-2 combines with J gene TRBJ1-4; 8 positions agree with TRBD1. The CDR3 extends over 19 amino acids. Losses at the gene ends were 4 bases for V and 3 bases for J; bases not matched to a gene: 16. Germline-derived CDR1 and CDR2 are LGHNA and YNFKEQ. The sequenced CDR3 bases are TGTGCCAGCAGCCCCCATACTGCAGGGGGCTGGGGAGCTAATGAAAAA. This encodes CASSPHTAGGWGANEK. The whole CDR3 reads CASSPHTAGGWGANEKLFF.

Regarding this clone: The CDR3 end falls 3 residues outside the read, so it is completed with the germline J gene. This rearrangement joins TRBV7-9 to TRBJ1-1; 8 bases fit TRBD1. There are 14 residues in the CDR3. Germline V gives CDR1 SEHNR, CDR2 FQNEAQ (reference sequence). CDR3 amino acids: CASSLSGGASEAFF. The CDR3 bases that were read are TGTGCCAGCAGCTTATCAGGGGGCGCGTCCGAA.

Worth noting for this clone: The CDR3 extends 3 residues past the end of the read, so its final part is completed from the germline J gene. This chain joins TRBV19 and TRBJ1-2; the match to TRBD1 covers 12 bases. The germline CDR1 and CDR2 sequences are LNHDA and SQIVND (reference sequence). The CDR3 contains 17 residues. CDR3 bases read: TGTGCCAGTAGTTCCCGTCAGGGGACAGGGGGCACCTACGAC. It codes for CASSSRQGTGGTYD. In full, the CDR3 is CASSSRQGTGGTYDYTF. Looking up the rest from reference TRBV19 and TRBJ1-2 gives the full variable domain: DGGITQSPKYLFRKEGQNVTLSCEQNLNHDAMYWYRQDPGQGLRLIYYSQIVNDFQKGDIAEGYSVSREKKESFPLTVTSAQKNPTAFYLCASSSRQGTGGTYDYTFGSGTRLTVV.

Measured by frequency, this clone is medium-sized (0.01 to 0.1%). The observed sequence ends 3 residues before the CDR3 terminus, with the missing tail filled in from the germline J gene. The chain employs TRBV30 and TRBJ2-2, with 8 bases identical to TRBD2. The CDR3 length is 14 residues. V dropped 4 bases and J dropped 5; count of bases not matched to a gene: 6. Germline CDR1 is GTSNPN and CDR2 is SVGIG (reference sequence). The CDR3 bases that were read are TGTGCCTGGAAAAGACTAGCGCAAACCGGGGAG. This codes for CAWKRLAQTGE. The full CDR3 protein reads CAWKRLAQTGELFF.

On this clone itself: The read gets to within 3 residues of the CDR3 end, and the germline J gene fills in the rest. The J gene is TRBJ2-7, the V gene TRBV5-4, with 9 bases that match TRBD1. The CDR3 extends over 13 amino acids. After removal of 4 bases from V and 4 bases from J, the junction contained 3 bases not matched to a gene. Germline lookup yields CDR1 SGHNT and CDR2 YYREEE (reference sequence). The DNA read from the CDR3 is TGTGCCAGCAGCGCCGGACAGGGGTACGAG. This codes for CASSAGQGYE. The whole CDR3 region reads CASSAGQGYEQYF.

As regards this clone: The read comes to an end 3 residues before the CDR3 does, leaving the germline J gene to fill in the end. The gene calls are TRBV10-3 and TRBJ2-2; no definite D call. CDR3 length equals 15 residues. Germline V gives CDR1 ENHRY, CDR2 SYGVKD. The CDR3 bases that were read are TGTGCCATCAGTGAGTCTCCGACTGATAATTCACCG. Its translation is CAISESPTDNSP. The entire CDR3 reads CAISESPTDNSPLFF.

Concerning this clone itself: The read terminates 3 residues ahead of where the CDR3 ends, so the germline J gene completes it. V and J are TRBV20-1 and TRBJ1-1; 10 bases are shared with TRBD1. The CDR3 has 18 amino acids. Trimming at V came to 6 bases and at J to 0 bases, leaving 16 bases not matched to a gene. Germline values: CDR1 DFQATT, CDR2 SNEGSKA (reference sequence). The CDR3 loop reads CSATKPGQGGFMNTEAFF. Partial CDR3 DNA: TGCAGTGCCACTAAGCCAGGACAGGGGGGGTTCATGAACACTGAA.

Here the CDR3 reads CASSPGTAYGYTF. The covered CDR3 bases are TGTGCCAGCAGCCCAGGGACAGCCTATGGC. The chain couples TRBV12-3 or TRBV12-4 to TRBJ1-2; the match to TRBD1 covers 7 bases. The CDR3 extends 3 residues past the end of the read, so its final part is completed from the germline J gene. This CDR3 has 13 residues. V lost 6 bases, J lost 4 bases, and 5 bases stayed unmatched.

A remark on this clone: The CDR3 extends 3 residues past the end of the read, so its final part is completed from the germline J gene. The V and J genes are TRBV7-2 and TRBJ2-2; D gene uncertain. The CDR3 is made up of 13 amino acids. Germline CDR1 is SGHTA and CDR2 is FQGNSA. The V end was cut by 4 bases, the J end by 7 bases, with 10 bases between. The sequenced CDR3 bases are TGTGCCAGCAGCTCCTCTCGGGTCGGGGAG. This encodes CASSSSRVGE. The full CDR3 is CASSSSRVGELFF.

CDR3 loop: CASSADGLQLAEAFF. The CDR3 bases that were read are TGTGCCAGCAGTGCCGATGGACTGCAACTCGCTGAA. The chain employs TRBV6-1 and TRBJ1-1; D is unresolved. Read data end 3 residues before the CDR3 end; the end is taken from the germline J gene. The ends were cut back, 4 bases at V and 6 bases at J, with 18 bases in the middle. CDR1 is MNHNS, CDR2 SASEGT, per germline. The CDR3 consists of 15 residues.

Worth noting for this clone: The CDR3 end falls 3 residues outside the read, so it is completed with the germline J gene. The rearrangement uses TRBV6-1 and TRBJ2-1; the D is unclear. CDR1 is MNHNS and CDR2 is SASEGT in the germline V gene. V was clipped by 2 bases and J by 3 bases, with 17 bases between them. The CDR3 covers 17 residues. The DNA read from the CDR3 is TGTGCCAGCAGTGAATCCCTTACCCTAGGTATCTACAATGAG. Translating gives CASSESLTLGIYNE. The complete CDR3 sequence is CASSESLTLGIYNEQFF.

For this clone: Coverage ceases 3 residues before the CDR3 finishes, and the germline J gene fills in the end. This chain connects TRBV7-7 to TRBJ2-3; 11 positions agree with TRBD2. There are 17 residues in the CDR3. The germline V gene encodes CDR1 SSHAT and CDR2 FNYEAQ (reference sequence). The CDR3 protein is CASSKRRVAGGHGTQYF. The CDR3 bases that were read are TGTGCCAGCAGCAAGAGAAGAGTAGCGGGAGGGCATGGGACG.

As regards this clone: Read sequence stops 3 residues before the CDR3 end, and the germline J gene provides the missing end. Other DNA sequences from this sample encode an identical CDR3 as well. The chain uses TRBV2 and TRBJ1-2, with a tentative D call TRBD1 (6 bases). CDR1 and CDR2 from the germline V gene are SNHLY and FYNNEI. Trimming cost V 4 bases and J 0 bases, with 9 bases left between them. CDR3 length: 14 amino acids. The CDR3 DNA, read in part, is TGTGCCAGCAGTGGGCAGGGGACTAACTATGGC. Its translation: CASSGQGTNYG. The whole CDR3 protein is CASSGQGTNYGYTF.

Concerning this clone: The read ends 3 residues shy of where the CDR3 ends; the end is completed using the germline J gene. J is TRBJ2-1 and V is TRBV30, with unresolved D. This CDR3 is 15 amino acids long. V was clipped by 4 bases and J by 2 bases, with 15 bases between them. The germline CDR1 and CDR2 sequences are GTSNPN and SVGIG (reference sequence). CDR3 sequence: CAWNPPQSPYNEQFF. Partial CDR3 DNA: TGTGCCTGGAACCCTCCCCAGTCCCCCTACAATGAG.

Regarding this clone: Sequencing ends 3 residues short of the CDR3 end; the germline J gene provides the rest. The chain couples TRBV5-6 to TRBJ1-4; the D is unclear. This CDR3 comprises 15 residues. The germline CDR1 and CDR2 sequences are SGHDT and YYEEEE. V was shortened by 2 bases and J by 5 bases, with 13 bases between the two germline ends. CDR3 region: CASSFNVRENEKLFF. The part of the CDR3 DNA that was read is TGTGCCAGCAGCTTTAATGTTAGAGAGAATGAAAAA.

Concerning this clone: The read gets to within 3 residues of the CDR3 end, and the germline J gene fills in the rest. The gene calls are TRBV20-1 and TRBJ1-5; D might be TRBD1 (5 bases). This CDR3 has 13 residues. V shed 5 bases and J shed 7 bases, with 15 bases lying between them. Germline CDR1 and CDR2: DFQATT and SNEGSKA (reference sequence). The CDR3 spells CSAHEGLVQPQHF. The CDR3 bases that were read are TGCAGTGCTCATGAGGGGCTAGTCCAGCCC.

Comments on this clone: The CDR3 end lies 3 residues beyond the end of the read and is filled in from the germline J gene. The chain combines TRBV30 with TRBJ2-3; 11 positions agree with TRBD2. The CDR3 is 13 residues long. CDR1 is GTSNPN and CDR2 is SVGIG in the germline V gene (reference sequence). The ends lost 6 bases at V and 5 bases at J; junction bases unmatched: 4. CDR3 amino acids: CACSGRALDTQYF. The CDR3 bases that were read are TGTGCCTGTAGCGGGAGGGCATTAGATACG. The whole variable domain, filled in from reference TRBV30 and TRBJ2-3, reads SQTIHQWPATLVQPVGSPLSLECTVEGTSNPNLYWYRQAAGRGLQLLFYSVGIGQISSEVPQNLSASRPQDRQFILSSKKLLLSDSGFYLCACSGRALDTQYFGPGTRLTVL.

About this clone: Sequencing ends 3 residues short of the CDR3 end; the germline J gene provides the rest. The chain recombines TRBV20-1 with TRBJ2-1; 11 nucleotides align to TRBD2. Germline V gene sequence: CDR1 DFQATT, CDR2 SNEGSKA (reference sequence). The CDR3 extends over 13 amino acids. With V trimmed by 4 bases and J by 8 bases, 4 bases remained unmatched. CDR3 DNA (partial): TGCAGTGCTAATAGCGGGAGGGCTCATGAG. Residues: CSANSGRAHE. The CDR3, in full, reads CSANSGRAHEQFF.

A remark on this clone: Read sequence stops 3 residues before the CDR3 end, and the germline J gene provides the missing end. The V call is TRBV5-1, the J call TRBJ2-5; 9 bases are shared with TRBD1. Germline V gene sequence: CDR1 SGHRS, CDR2 YFSETQ. This CDR3 has 14 amino acids. V shed 5 bases, J shed 4 bases, and the junction held 6 bases outside the gene matches. CDR3 region: CASRIQGAGETQYF. The CDR3 bases that were read are TGCGCCAGCAGGATACAGGGGGCGGGAGAGACC.

A note on this clone: The read falls 3 residues short of the CDR3 end, and the missing part is taken from the germline J gene. This chain connects TRBV18 to TRBJ2-1, with 14 bases identical to TRBD2. With V trimmed by 1 base and J by 5 bases, 4 bases remained unmatched. The germline CDR1 and CDR2 sequences are KGHSH and LQKENI. The CDR3 loop spans 17 amino acids. CDR3 in amino acids: CASSPQGTSGGNNEQFF. The covered CDR3 bases are TGTGCCAGCTCACCACAAGGGACTAGCGGGGGAAACAATGAG.